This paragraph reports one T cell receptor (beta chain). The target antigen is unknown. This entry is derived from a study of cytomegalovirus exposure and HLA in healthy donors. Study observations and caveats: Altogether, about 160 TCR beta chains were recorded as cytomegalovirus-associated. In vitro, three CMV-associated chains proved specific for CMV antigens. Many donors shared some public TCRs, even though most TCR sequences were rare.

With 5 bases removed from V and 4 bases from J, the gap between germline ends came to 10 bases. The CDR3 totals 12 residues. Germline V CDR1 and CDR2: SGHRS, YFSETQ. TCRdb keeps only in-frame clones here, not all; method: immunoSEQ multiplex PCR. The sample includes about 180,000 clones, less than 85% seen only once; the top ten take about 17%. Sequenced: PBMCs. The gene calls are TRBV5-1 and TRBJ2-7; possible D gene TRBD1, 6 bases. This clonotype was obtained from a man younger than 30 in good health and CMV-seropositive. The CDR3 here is CASRPGTYEQYF. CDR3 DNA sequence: TGCGCCAGCAGACCAGGGACATACGAGCAGTACTTC.